This T cell receptor beta chain was captured in a study of human T cells and chemical hapten exposure. Study observations and caveats: DPC sensitization did not alter TCRs above 1 in 1000 frequency.

How the authors handled the data: Across samples, TCR counts had a median of about 88,000 and ranged from roughly 23,224 to 750,000. TCRdb called the RACE reads again in MiXCR, with one record for every CDR3 protein. V and J calls and clone size were set by TCRdb, not the authors. The sample records around 130,000 distinct CDR3 sequences, about 9.4% being singletons. Germline V gives CDR1 MGHDK, CDR2 SYGVNS. The CDR3 loop spans 14 amino acids. V was shortened by 2 bases and J by 6 bases, with 12 bases between the two germline ends. Time point given: healthy volunteer bleed at 2 weeks. The authors' total RNA extraction used unfractionated whole blood. As to this clonotype: Its antigen is as yet unknown.

V is TRBV25-1 and J is TRBJ2-3; D not certain. This TCR was recovered from a male donor in good health. Some clones in this sample may be carry-over from other donors' samples. Specimen: whole blood. The CDR3 protein is CASSEGPPGDTQYF. CDR3 DNA sequence: TGTGCCAGCAGTGAAGGACCCCCCGGGGATACGCAGTATTTT.